A selection of T cell receptor beta chains follows, all from one sample in a study of blood T cell repertoires in COVID-19. TCRdb's table, derived via immunoSEQ multiplex PCR, lists solely in-frame clones and lacks some. The sample includes under 30,000 clones, approximately 80% of them seen just once. The sequencing sample was made of peripheral blood. These receptors were obtained from a human donor in a cohort sampled during active COVID-19. The CDR3 runs from the conserved cysteine through the conserved F or W. Fields, in order: V gene, D gene, J gene, clone size, CDR3 DNA, CDR3 protein. D genes are given only for firm matches. Not every row has a clone size; where given, it reads once, few, many or a size class.

TRBV4-1	.	TRBJ2-1	once	TGCGCCAGCAGCCAAGAGTGGCGGGGTTCCTACAATGAGCAGTTCTTC	CASSQEWRGSYNEQFF
TRBV7-2	TRBD2	TRBJ2-1	.	TGTGCCAGCAGCCCAACTAGCGGTGAGCAGTTCTTC	CASSPTSGEQFF
TRBV5-6	.	TRBJ1-2	.	TGTGCCAGCAGCTTGCGCAGGGCGGTCTATGGCTACACCTTC	CASSLRRAVYGYTF
TRBV5-1	TRBD2	TRBJ2-3	.	TGCGCCAGCAGCTTGGTACTAGCGGGAGAACCGAGCACAGATACGCAGTATTTT	CASSLVLAGEPSTDTQYF
TRBV10-2	.	TRBJ1-1	.	TGCGCCAGCAGTGCGGGGGGCACTGAAGCTTTCTTT	CASSAGGTEAFF
TRBV4-2	TRBD1	TRBJ2-5	.	TGTGCCAGCAGCCGAGTCCCGGGACAGGGGGAGACCCAGTACTTC	CASSRVPGQGETQYF
TRBV27	TRBD1	TRBJ2-7	.	TGTGCCAGCAGAGCAGGGGGCTTTACCTACGAGCAGTACTTC	CASRAGGFTYEQYF
TRBV28	.	TRBJ1-2	.	TGTGCCAGCAGTCCCGGGGGAGGGGGCTATGGCTACACCTTC	CASSPGGGGYGYTF
TRBV11-2	.	TRBJ1-2	.	TGTGCCAGCAGCTTAGGCAGTCGGGGGGACTATGGCTACACCTTC	CASSLGSRGDYGYTF
TRBV5-1	.	TRBJ2-3	.	TGCGCCAGCAGCTTGGATAGCATGAATACGCAGTATTTT	CASSLDSMNTQYF
TRBV6-6	TRBD1	TRBJ1-1	.	TGTGCCAGCAGTTCTCCACAGGGGGCGCAGTTGGGGGAAGCTTTCTTT	CASSSPQGAQLGEAFF
TRBV7-9	.	TRBJ2-3	.	TGTGCCAGCAGCTTACAGGGAGGTACAGATACGCAGTATTTT	CASSLQGGTDTQYF
TRBV7-9	.	TRBJ2-1	.	TGTGCCAGCAGCTCTAGCCGAGTGGGTTACAATGAGCAGTTCTTC	CASSSSRVGYNEQFF
TRBV19	.	TRBJ1-1	.	TGTGCCAGTAGTCACGGGGATGCGGCTTTCTTT	CASSHGDAAFF
TRBV27	.	TRBJ2-2	.	TGTGCCAGCAGTTTTAACCCGACAGGCTACCTGAACACCGGGGAGCTGTTTTTT	CASSFNPTGYLNTGELFF
TRBV27	TRBD1	TRBJ2-1	.	TGTGCCGGAAGACTGAGACAGGGTTTGACCGAGCAGTTCTTC	CAGRLRQGLTEQFF
TRBV6-2/TRBV6-3	TRBD2	TRBJ2-7	.	TGTGCCAGCAGTTACTCGGGACTAGCGTACTACGAGCAGTACTTC	CASSYSGLAYYEQYF
TRBV27	TRBD2	TRBJ2-3	.	TGTGCCAGCAGTTTACTACTAGCGGGAGCCACAGATACGCAGTATTTT	CASSLLLAGATDTQYF
TRBV27	TRBD1	TRBJ1-1	.	TGTGCCAGCAGATTAGAGGCGACAGGGGGCGAAATGGACACTGAAGCTTTCTTT	CASRLEATGGEMDTEAFF
TRBV7-8	TRBD1	TRBJ2-3	.	TGTGCCAGCAGCTTAGGGGGGCAGGGGGCTACCCTAAACACAGATACGCAGTATTTT	CASSLGGQGATLNTDTQYF
TRBV7-9	.	TRBJ1-4	.	TGTGCCAGCAGCTTAATAGACAGTGGGGGGGAAAAACTGTTTTTT	CASSLIDSGGEKLFF
TRBV7-9	.	TRBJ1-2	.	TGTGCCAGCAGCAAGAAGGGGCAGGGGATGGGAGGCTACACCTTC	CASSKKGQGMGGYTF
TRBV7-8	TRBD1	TRBJ1-5	few	TGTGCCAGCAGCCCCCGGGACAGGGGAACCCAACAGCCCCAGCATTTT	CASSPRDRGTQQPQHF
TRBV6-5	TRBD1	TRBJ1-1	.	TGTGCCAGCATAGAGACAGGGGGGCGTGGGGCTTTCTTT	CASIETGGRGAFF
TRBV5-6	TRBD2	TRBJ2-7	.	TGTGCCAGCAGCCCGGATATGGGACTAGTACACGAGCAGTACTTC	CASSPDMGLVHEQYF
TRBV7-8	TRBD1	TRBJ2-7	.	TGTGCCAGCAGCCCCAGGGACAGGGACGAGCAGTACTTC	CASSPRDRDEQYF
TRBV9	.	TRBJ2-3	.	TGTGCCAGCAGCCCTGGACAGAAGAGCACAGATACGCAGTATTTT	CASSPGQKSTDTQYF
TRBV6-6	TRBD1	TRBJ2-3	.	TGTGCCAGCAGTTATGAGGGGACAGCACCCACAGATACGCAGTATTTT	CASSYEGTAPTDTQYF
TRBV15	.	TRBJ2-2	.	TGTGCCACCAGCAGAGATTTGGCCCCCGGACTCCGCCAGAACACCGGGGAGCTGTTTTTT	CATSRDLAPGLRQNTGELFF
TRBV19	TRBD2	TRBJ2-1	.	TGTGCCAGTACCACTAGCGGTGACAATGAGCAGTTCTTC	CASTTSGDNEQFF
TRBV6-5	TRBD2	TRBJ2-7	.	TGTGCCAGCGGCGTTAGGACTAGCGGGAAACACGAGCAGTACTTC	CASGVRTSGKHEQYF
TRBV11-2	.	TRBJ2-3	.	TGTGCCAGCAGCTTAGATCTCGTGAGGACAGATACGCAGTATTTT	CASSLDLVRTDTQYF
TRBV6-2/TRBV6-3	.	TRBJ1-5	.	TGTGCCAGCAGTTTCACCCTTCGAGGGAGGAACAATCAGCCCCAGCATTTT	CASSFTLRGRNNQPQHF
TRBV6-6	TRBD2	TRBJ2-7	.	TGTGCCACCTCGACTAGCGGGGGGATCTACGAGCAGTACTTC	CATSTSGGIYEQYF
TRBV3-1/TRBV3-2	.	TRBJ2-4	.	TGTGCCAGCAGCCAGAATGCTGCGGCCAAAAACATTCAGTACTTC	CASSQNAAAKNIQYF